This T cell receptor (beta chain) was recorded in a study of PD-1 blockade in classical Hodgkin lymphoma. Study conclusions and caveats: Possible causes of repertoire differences, disease activity or prior therapy, remain undefined. Baseline TCR diversity was reportedly lower in newly diagnosed patients than healthy donors.

Per the germline V gene, CDR1 is MDHEN and CDR2 is SYDVKM. Trimming took 8 bases from V and 2 from J; bases not matched to a gene: 12. The CDR3 length is 16 residues. Profiled with immunoSEQ multiplex PCR; TCRdb holds only in-frame clones, not every one. The sample lists tens of thousands of clones; around 87% were seen once. All patients experienced relapse after autologous stem cell transplantation, and brentuximab vedotin exposure was variable. Complete response, partial response or progressive disease was each patient's best response. Notes on this clone: The antigen is unknown.

The sequenced sample was peripheral blood mononuclear cells (PBMCs), obtained at baseline. The TCR originated in a human donor with classical Hodgkin lymphoma. The rearrangement links TRBV28 to TRBJ2-3, with 8 positions matching TRBD1. The CDR3 coding sequence is TGTGCCAGCCCCCCGACGTCGGGACAGGCCACAGATACGCAGTATTTT. This encodes CASPPTSGQATDTQYF.